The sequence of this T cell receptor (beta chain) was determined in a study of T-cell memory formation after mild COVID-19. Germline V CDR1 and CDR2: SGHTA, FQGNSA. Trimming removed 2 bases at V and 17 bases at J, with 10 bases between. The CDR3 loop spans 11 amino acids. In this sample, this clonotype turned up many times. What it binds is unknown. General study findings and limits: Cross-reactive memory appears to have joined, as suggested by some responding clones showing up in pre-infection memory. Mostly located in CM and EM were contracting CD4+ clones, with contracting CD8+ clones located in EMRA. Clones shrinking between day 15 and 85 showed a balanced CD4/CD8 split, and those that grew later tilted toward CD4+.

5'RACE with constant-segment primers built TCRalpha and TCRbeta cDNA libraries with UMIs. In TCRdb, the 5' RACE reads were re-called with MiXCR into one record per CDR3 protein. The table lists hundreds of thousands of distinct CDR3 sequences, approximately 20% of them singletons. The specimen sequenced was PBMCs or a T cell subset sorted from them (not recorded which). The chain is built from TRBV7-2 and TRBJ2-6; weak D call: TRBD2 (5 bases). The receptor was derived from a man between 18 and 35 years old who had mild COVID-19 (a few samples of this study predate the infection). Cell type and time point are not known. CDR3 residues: CASSLRGPLTF. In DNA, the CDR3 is TGTGCCAGCAGCTTACGAGGGCCCTTGACTTTC. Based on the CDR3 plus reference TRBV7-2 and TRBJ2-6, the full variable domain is GAGVSQSPSNKVTEKGKDVELRCDPISGHTALYWYRQSLGQGLEFLIYFQGNSAPDKSGLPSDRFSAERTGGSVSTLTIQRTQQEDSAVYLCASSLRGPLTFGAGSRLTVL.